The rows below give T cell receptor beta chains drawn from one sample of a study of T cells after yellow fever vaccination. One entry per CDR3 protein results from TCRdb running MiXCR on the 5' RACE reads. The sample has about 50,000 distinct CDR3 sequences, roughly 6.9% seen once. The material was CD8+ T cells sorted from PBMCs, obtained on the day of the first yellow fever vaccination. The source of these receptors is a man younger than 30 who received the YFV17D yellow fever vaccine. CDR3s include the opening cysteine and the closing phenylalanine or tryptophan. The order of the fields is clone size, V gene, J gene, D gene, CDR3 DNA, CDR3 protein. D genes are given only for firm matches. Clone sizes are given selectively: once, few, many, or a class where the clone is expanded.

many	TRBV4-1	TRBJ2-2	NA	TGCGCCAGCAGCCAAGACCCGGGACAGAACACCGGGGAGCTGTTTTTT	CASSQDPGQNTGELFF
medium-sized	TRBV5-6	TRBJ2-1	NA	TGTGCCAGCAGCTTTGGTCATTATCGGGGTGAGCAGTTCTTC	CASSFGHYRGEQFF
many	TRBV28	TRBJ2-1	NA	TGTGCCAGCAGTGCCTTGAAGCCGGGGGGCCGCGATGAGCAGTTCTTC	CASSALKPGGRDEQFF
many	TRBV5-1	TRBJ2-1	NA	TGCGCCAGCAGCTCCTACGGTGGTGAGCAGTTCTTC	CASSSYGGEQFF
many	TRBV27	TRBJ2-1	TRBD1	TGTGCCAGCAGTCCCGGGACAGGGGGAAATGAGCAGTTCTTC	CASSPGTGGNEQFF
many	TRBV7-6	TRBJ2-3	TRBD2	TGTGCCAGCAGCTTGCTAGCGGGGGACTTCCCTAGCACAGATACGCAGTATTTT	CASSLLAGDFPSTDTQYF
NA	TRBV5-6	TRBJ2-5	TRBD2	TGTGCCAGCAGCCACCAGCGGGGGGGCCGTGGGTTAGAGACCCAGTACTTC	CASSHQRGGRGLETQYF
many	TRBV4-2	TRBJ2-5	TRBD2	TGTGCCAGCAGCCAAGATGGGTCTAGCGGGGGTATGGCAGAGACCCAGTACTTC	CASSQDGSSGGMAETQYF
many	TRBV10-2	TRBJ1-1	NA	TGCGCCAGCAGTGAGTACAGGTCGGGCACTGAAGCTTTCTTT	CASSEYRSGTEAFF
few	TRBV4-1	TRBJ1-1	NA	TGCGCCAGCAGCCAAGATGAGGGTGTCGGCACTGAAGCTTTCTTT	CASSQDEGVGTEAFF
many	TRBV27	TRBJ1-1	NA	TGTGCCAGCAGTTTATGGCAGGAGGGAGGAGCTTTCTTT	CASSLWQEGGAFF
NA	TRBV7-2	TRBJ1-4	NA	TGTGCCAGCAGCTCCTTGGGGGGGGCTCTGGAAAAACTGTTTTTT	CASSSLGGALEKLFF
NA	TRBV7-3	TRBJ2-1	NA	TGTGCCAGCAGTCTCCCAGGGGTGTACAATGAGCAGTTCTTC	CASSLPGVYNEQFF
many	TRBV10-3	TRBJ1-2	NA	TGTGCCATCCACCCGGGACAAACATTTTATGGCTACACCTTC	CAIHPGQTFYGYTF
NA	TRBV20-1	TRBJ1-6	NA	TGCAGTGCTGACGACCTGAGCTCCTATAATTCACCCCTCCACTTT	CSADDLSSYNSPLHF
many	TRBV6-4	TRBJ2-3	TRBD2	TGTGCCAGCAGTGACTCACTAGCGGGGGGTGCAGATACGCAGTATTTT	CASSDSLAGGADTQYF
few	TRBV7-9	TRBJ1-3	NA	TGTGCCAGTCATCCGGGCTCTGGAAACACCATATATTTT	CASHPGSGNTIYF
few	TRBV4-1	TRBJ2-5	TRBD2	TGCGCCAGCAGCCAAGTCCCTGGGGGGGGATTAGAGACCCAGTACTTC	CASSQVPGGGLETQYF
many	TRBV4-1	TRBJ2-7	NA	TGCGCCAGCAGCCTCCAGTCCTTTGACGAGCAGTACTTC	CASSLQSFDEQYF
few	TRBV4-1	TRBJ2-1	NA	TGCGCCAGCAGCCAAGGGGCGAATGAGCAGTTCTTC	CASSQGANEQFF
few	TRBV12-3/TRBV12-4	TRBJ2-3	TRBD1	TGTGCCAGCAGTTCTGGACAGGGCGCAGATACGCAGTATTTT	CASSSGQGADTQYF
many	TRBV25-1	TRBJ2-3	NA	TGTGCCAGCAGTGAGTGGTCAGAGTTCACAGATACGCAGTATTTT	CASSEWSEFTDTQYF
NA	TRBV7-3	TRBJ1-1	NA	TGTGCCAGCAGCCCCCAGGGTAGTATGAACACTGAAGCTTTCTTT	CASSPQGSMNTEAFF
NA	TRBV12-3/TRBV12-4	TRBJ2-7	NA	TGTGCCAGCAGCAATAATACACCCTACGAGCAGTACTTC	CASSNNTPYEQYF
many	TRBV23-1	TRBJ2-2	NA	TGCGCCAACAAACAGGGAACGAACACCGGGGAGCTGTTTTTT	CANKQGTNTGELFF
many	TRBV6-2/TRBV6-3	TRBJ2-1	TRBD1	TGTGCCAGCAGTTACTCGACAGGGGGCAATGAGCAGTTCTTC	CASSYSTGGNEQFF
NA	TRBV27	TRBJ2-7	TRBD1	TGTGTCAGCAGATCGGCGAGACAGGGGGTAATCTACGAGCAGTACTTC	CVSRSARQGVIYEQYF
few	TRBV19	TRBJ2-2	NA	TGTGCCAGTAGCCGGACAGTGGCCGGGGAGCTGTTTTTT	CASSRTVAGELFF
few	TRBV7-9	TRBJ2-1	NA	TGTGCCAGCAGCCTGAGGGGGCTAGCGCACTACAATGAGCAGTTCTTC	CASSLRGLAHYNEQFF
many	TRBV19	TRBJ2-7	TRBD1	TGTGCCAGTAGTCCTCGGACAGGTTACGAGCAGTACTTC	CASSPRTGYEQYF
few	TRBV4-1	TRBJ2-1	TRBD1	TGCGCCAGCAGCCGAGAGACAGGGTCACGTAATGAGCAGTTCTTC	CASSRETGSRNEQFF
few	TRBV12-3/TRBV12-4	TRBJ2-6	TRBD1	TGTGCCAGCAGTCGGACAGGGAGCCTTTCTGGGGCCAACGTCCTGACTTTC	CASSRTGSLSGANVLTF
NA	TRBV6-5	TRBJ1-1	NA	TGTGCCAGCACCTCTCACGGCCTATCGTGGGGGAACACTGAAGCTTTCTTT	CASTSHGLSWGNTEAFF
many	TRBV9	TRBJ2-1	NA	TGTGCCAGCAGCGGAGGGTACGATGAGCAGTTCTTC	CASSGGYDEQFF
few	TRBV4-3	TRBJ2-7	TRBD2	TGCGCCAGCAGCCCCTCGGGGGGGTATCGTCTCGCGCGTTACGAGCAGTACTTC	CASSPSGGYRLARYEQYF
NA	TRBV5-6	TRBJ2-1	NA	TGTGCCAGGAGCCCCGGGGTCCGGCACAATGAGCAGTTCTTC	CARSPGVRHNEQFF
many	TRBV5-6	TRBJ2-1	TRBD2	TGTGCCAGCAGCTTGGGGGAGGGACTAGGGTCCTACAATGAGCAGTTCTTC	CASSLGEGLGSYNEQFF
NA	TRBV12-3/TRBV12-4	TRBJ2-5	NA	TGTGCCAGCTTGTGGGGAGAGACCCAGTACTTC	CASLWGETQYF
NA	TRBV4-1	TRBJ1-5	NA	TGCGCCAGCAGCCAAATATCGTCCGGCAGCAATCAGCCCCAGCATTTT	CASSQISSGSNQPQHF
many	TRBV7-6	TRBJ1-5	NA	TGTGCCAGCAGCTTACAAGGGGAATTTAATCAGCCCCAGCATTTT	CASSLQGEFNQPQHF
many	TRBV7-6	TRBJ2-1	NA	TGTGCCAGCAGCTTAGGCGAGTACAATGAGCAGTTCTTC	CASSLGEYNEQFF
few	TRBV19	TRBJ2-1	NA	TGTGCCAGTAGTAGAGACACAGGGTTCGGCAATGAGCAGTTCTTC	CASSRDTGFGNEQFF
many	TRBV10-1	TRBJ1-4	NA	TGCGCCAGCAGTGAGACCAGGAATGAAAAACTGTTTTTT	CASSETRNEKLFF
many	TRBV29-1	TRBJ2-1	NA	TGCAGCGTTGAAGATCTTCGGACGGAGTACAATGAGCAGTTCTTC	CSVEDLRTEYNEQFF
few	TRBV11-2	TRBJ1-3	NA	TGTGCCAGCAGCTTAGATTTTCGGCGTACTGGAAACACCATATATTTT	CASSLDFRRTGNTIYF
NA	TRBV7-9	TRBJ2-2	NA	TGTGCCAGCAGCATAATAGGGACAAGCGGAACCGGGGAGCTGTTTTTT	CASSIIGTSGTGELFF
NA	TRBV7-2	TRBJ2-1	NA	TGTGCCAGCAGCCACCCCCGGGCCTCTTGGGTCTTC	CASSHPRASWVF
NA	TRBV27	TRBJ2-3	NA	TGTGCCAGCAGTCCGACCACAGATACGCAGTATTTT	CASSPTTDTQYF
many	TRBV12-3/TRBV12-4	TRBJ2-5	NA	TGTGCCAGCGGTTTCCCCGGGGCCGAGAGGTACTTC	CASGFPGAERYF
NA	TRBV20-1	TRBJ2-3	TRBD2	TGCAGTGCTAAACGCCCCCTACCGGCTAGCGGGGACTTTAGCACAGATACGCAGTATTTT	CSAKRPLPASGDFSTDTQYF
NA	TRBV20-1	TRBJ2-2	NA	TGCACTGATGCGACGAAGGGTACTCACCGTGCCGGGGAGCTGTTTTTT	CTDATKGTHRAGELFF
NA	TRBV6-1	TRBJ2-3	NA	TGTGCCGGCGGATGGTACGATGTGTTGGGCTCCATGGATACGCAGTATTTT	CAGGWYDVLGSMDTQYF